This T cell receptor beta chain stems from a study of blood T cell repertoires in COVID-19. Study information: In each case, the material was cDNA or gDNA derived from T cells, B-cell-depleted T cells, or PBMCs.

CDR3 length equals 14 residues. Germline-derived CDR1 and CDR2 are MNHEY and SVGAGI. The V end was cut by 4 bases, the J end by 4 bases, with 12 bases between. Methods used by the authors: By means of reference gene primer amplification, nucleated cell counts were estimated. Produced via immunoSEQ multiplex PCR; TCRdb's table is partial and in-frame only. D and trimming come from the DNA, and the V and J calls and clone size come from that table. The sample consists of some 97,000 clones, just under 95% of them appearing once. The rearrangement links TRBV6-5 to TRBJ2-3; perhaps TRBD1 as D (5 bases). The sequenced material came from peripheral blood. This TCR was recovered from a man in his 70s with acute or convalescent COVID-19. The CDR3 sequence: CASSWQGSADTQYF. In DNA, the CDR3 is TGTGCCAGCAGTTGGCAGGGTTCGGCAGATACGCAGTATTTT.